The 16 T cell receptor beta chains given below trace back to one sample, sequenced in a study of blood T cell repertoires in COVID-19. Assay: immunoSEQ multiplex PCR; the TCRdb copy retains only in-frame clones and omits some. The sample lists about half a million clones, 80% to 90% occurring once. Sequencing was done on a sample of peripheral blood. The receptors come from a human donor in a cohort sampled during active COVID-19.

The chain combines TRBV7-2 with TRBJ2-3; D ambiguous. The CDR3 has 12 amino acids. Trimming removed 3 bases at V and 8 bases at J, with 9 bases between. The germline V gene has CDR1 SGHTA and CDR2 FQGNSA. The CDR3 reads CASSFFPGTQYF. The CDR3 DNA is TGTGCCAGCAGCTTTTTCCCGGGTACGCAGTATTTT.

The chain joins TRBV3-1 (or the pseudogene TRBV3-2) to TRBJ1-2; D might be TRBD1 (5 bases). Germline CDR1 reads LGHDT; CDR2 reads YNNKEL (reference sequence). The CDR3 spans 14 residues. Trimming removed 0 bases from V and 4 bases from J, with 9 bases in between. The CDR3 protein is CASSQDWGSYGYTF. The CDR3 nucleotides are TGTGCCAGCAGCCAAGATTGGGGCAGCTATGGCTACACCTTC.

This sequence joins TRBV30 and TRBJ1-3; D is ambiguous. The germline V gene has CDR1 GTSNPN and CDR2 SVGIG (reference sequence). The germline V and J ends were trimmed by 0 bases and 2 bases, with 8 bases remaining between them. There are 14 residues in the CDR3. The CDR3 bases are TGTGCCTGGAGTGTTGGCGGGGCTGGAAACACCATATATTTT. It yields the protein CAWSVGGAGNTIYF.

The chain couples TRBV27 to TRBJ2-3, with D possibly TRBD1 on 6 matching bases. Germline V CDR1 and CDR2: MNHEY, SMNVEV (reference sequence). This CDR3 spans 19 amino acids. V was pared by 6 bases and J by 0 bases, with 25 bases between. The DNA for the CDR3 is TGTGCCAGCAGGTTTCTATCAGGGGTTCACTCTTCTAGCACAGATACGCAGTATTTT. Protein product: CASRFLSGVHSSSTDTQYF.

This sequence joins TRBV24-1 and TRBJ1-2, with TRBD1 matching 9 bases. CDR1 and CDR2 (germline): KGHDR, SFDVKD. The V and J ends lost 5 bases and 5 bases, in that order; junction bases with no gene match: 11. The CDR3 runs 16 residues. The DNA of the CDR3 is TGTGCCACCAGTGGGGACGACAGGGGGGTATCTTATGGCTACACCTTC. Its protein product is CATSGDDRGVSYGYTF.

The chain has TRBV5-1 and TRBJ2-3; 7 bases fit TRBD2. The V gene end was trimmed by 3 bases and the J gene end by 6 bases; junction bases not matched to a gene: 1. CDR1 and CDR2 from the germline V gene are SGHRS and YFSETQ. The CDR3 has 12 amino acids. The CDR3 here is CASSWTRDTQYF. In nucleotides, the CDR3 is TGCGCCAGCAGCTGGACTAGGGATACGCAGTATTTT.

The rearrangement links TRBV7-2 to TRBJ2-7; 11 bases fit TRBD1. V lost 3 bases and J lost 3; bases outside the gene matches: 4. Looked up from germline, CDR1 is SGHTA and CDR2 is FQGNSA. There are 15 residues in the CDR3. The CDR3 region has the DNA TGTGCCAGCAGCTTTACCGGGACAGGGGGCTACGAGCAGTACTTC. It specifies CASSFTGTGGYEQYF.

The V gene is TRBV9, the J gene TRBJ1-4; 10 bases line up with TRBD1. CDR3 length: 17 residues. The ends lost 2 bases at V and 8 bases at J; junction bases unmatched: 12. Germline lookup yields CDR1 SGDLS and CDR2 YYNGEE. The CDR3 bases are TGTGCCAGCAGCGTGGAAGGGACAGGGGATTTGGGAGAAAAACTGTTTTTT. As protein: CASSVEGTGDLGEKLFF.

The chain has TRBV5-1 and TRBJ2-3; D is uncertain. V dropped 3 bases and J dropped 6 bases, with 11 bases sitting between them. The V gene's germline CDR1 is SGHRS and CDR2 YFSETQ. CDR3 length equals 13 residues. The CDR3 protein is CASSSHISDTQYF. As DNA, the CDR3 is TGCGCCAGCAGCTCCCACATCAGTGATACGCAGTATTTT.

The chain couples TRBV28 to TRBJ2-1, with D possibly matching TRBD1 (5 bases). V lost 3 bases to trimming and J lost 4 bases, with 10 bases between them. In germline, CDR1 is MDHEN, CDR2 SYDVKM. CDR3 size: 14 residues. The CDR3 DNA is TGTGCCAGCAGTTTCGGAACAGGTTACAATGAGCAGTTCTTC. Encoded protein: CASSFGTGYNEQFF.

J is TRBJ1-2 and V is TRBV19; 10 bases map to TRBD1. CDR3 length: 14 residues. After removal of 5 bases from V and 2 bases from J, the junction contained 2 bases not matched to a gene. Germline CDR1 LNHDA, CDR2 SQIVND (reference sequence). CDR3 region: CASSLTGGNYGYTF. In nucleotides, the CDR3 is TGTGCCAGTAGTTTGACAGGGGGCAACTATGGCTACACCTTC. Supplemented by reference TRBV19 and TRBJ1-2, the full variable domain reads DGGITQSPKYLFRKEGQNVTLSCEQNLNHDAMYWYRQDPGQGLRLIYYSQIVNDFQKGDIAEGYSVSREKKESFPLTVTSAQKNPTAFYLCASSLTGGNYGYTFGSGTRLTVV.

The chain combines TRBV7-9 with TRBJ1-3; perhaps TRBD1 as D (5 bases). The CDR3 covers 15 residues. V gave up 6 bases and J gave up 0 bases, with 12 bases separating them. Looked up from germline, CDR1 is SEHNR and CDR2 is FQNEAQ (reference sequence). CDR3 region: CASRLGGSSGNTIYF. The DNA for the CDR3 is TGTGCCAGCAGACTCGGGGGGAGCTCTGGAAACACCATATATTTT.

V gene TRBV28 combines with J gene TRBJ2-5, with 9 bases identical to TRBD1. The CDR3 length is 14 residues. V lost 7 bases and J lost 1; bases outside the gene matches: 4. Germline V gene data show CDR1 as MDHEN and CDR2 as SYDVKM. As DNA, the CDR3 is TGTGCCAGCATCCCGGGACAGGGCCAAGAGACCCAGTACTTC. This gives the protein CASIPGQGQETQYF.

The chain uses TRBV7-3 and TRBJ2-4; 7 nucleotides align to TRBD2. The germline CDR1 and CDR2 sequences are SGHTA and FQGTGA. CDR3 length: 15 amino acids. Unmatched junction bases numbered 8, after V lost 2 bases and J lost 7 bases. CDR3 residues: CASSLQAGHRNIQYF. CDR3 sequence (DNA): TGTGCCAGCAGCTTACAAGCGGGGCACAGGAACATTCAGTACTTC.

The chain combines TRBV3-1 (or the pseudogene TRBV3-2) with TRBJ2-7, with D tentatively TRBD1 (5 bases). The CDR3 is 14 residues long. V was cut by 4 bases and J by 0 bases, with 10 bases left in between. The V gene's germline CDR1 is LGHDT and CDR2 YNNKEL (reference sequence). CDR3 nucleotide sequence: TGTGCCAGCAGCCGGATGACAGTCTCCTACGAGCAGTACTTC. It codes for CASSRMTVSYEQYF.

This sequence joins TRBV11-3 and TRBJ1-1, with unresolved D. Germline V CDR1 and CDR2: SGHNT, YENEEA. Trimming left V 5 bases short and J 3 bases short, with 10 bases between. There are 13 residues in the CDR3. The CDR3 protein is CASSRGPHTEAFF. CDR3 coding DNA: TGTGCCAGCAGCCGAGGGCCTCACACTGAAGCTTTCTTT.